This T cell receptor beta chain was retrieved from a study of CD8 T cells in ankylosing spondylitis. Germline V gives CDR1 LGHDT, CDR2 YNNKEL (reference sequence). The length of the CDR3 is 15 residues. Trimming took 4 bases from V and 3 from J, leaving 14 bases between them. This clonotype has just a few counts. TCRdb independently ran MiXCR on the 5' RACE reads; one entry per CDR3 protein. The table lists roughly 190,000 distinct CDR3 sequences, 10% to 15% of them singletons, with 15% to 20% in the top ten. Sequencing was carried out using blood, either unsorted or a sorted T cell fraction (not recorded which). The TCR comes from a male donor with ankylosing spondylitis or in good health (not recorded which). The genes are TRBV3-1 and TRBJ2-3, with D perhaps matching TRBD1 or TRBD2 (5 bases each). The CDR3, as DNA: TGTGCCAGCAGCCCGGTTCTGGGGGAAACAGATACGCAGTATTTT. Translated, it gives CASSPVLGETDTQYF.